This TCR beta chain was identified in a study of CD8 T cells in ankylosing spondylitis. Study-wide results and caveats: There was reportedly significant enrichment of clones that were disease-linked in matched ankylosing spondylitis synovial fluid.

On this clonotype itself: The antigen is unknown.

TCRdb independently ran MiXCR on the 5' RACE reads; one entry per CDR3 protein. Here the sample spans about 150,000 distinct CDR3 sequences, under 55% being singletons. Germline assignment: CDR1 MGHRA and CDR2 YSYEKL. The CDR3 runs 12 residues. V was cut by 1 base and J by 8 bases, with 5 bases left in between. The specimen was synovial fluid, either unsorted or a sorted T cell fraction (not recorded which). The rearrangement uses TRBV4-1 and TRBJ1-4; no reliable D call. This clonotype was sampled from a male donor with ankylosing spondylitis. CDR3 coding DNA: TGCGCCAGCAGCCAAGCGTGGGAAAAACTGTTTTTT. Translated, it gives CASSQAWEKLFF.